This T cell receptor (beta chain) was captured by sequencing in a study of blood T cells in healthy people across ages. V lost 10 bases to trimming and J lost 8 bases; unmatched junction nucleotides: 4. The CDR3 sequence is 12 residues long. Every sample gave at least 5 micrograms of total RNA when it was extracted. A second about 7 to 12 cycle PCR used barcoded and J-beta primers. TCRdb reprocessed the 5' RACE reads via MiXCR and lists one record per CDR3 protein. Here the sample spans roughly 800,000 distinct CDR3 sequences, 58% being singletons. The chain recombines TRBV12-3 or TRBV12-4 with TRBJ1-5; TRBD1 matches at 11 bases. The clonotype originates from a man younger than 40 in good health. The specimen was blood. This CDR3 reads CATKGQGEPQHF. The CDR3 coding sequence is TGTGCCACCAAGGGACAGGGGGAGCCCCAGCATTTT.